This T cell receptor beta chain emerged from a study of OX40 agonist ivuxolimab in advanced cancers. In the study overall: Ivuxolimab was delivered to patients intravenously every 2 weeks at doses spanning 0.01 to 10 mg/kg.

In the case of this clone: The antigen is unknown.

The data were produced by immunoSEQ multiplex PCR, yet TCRdb's version contains in-frame clones alone and is incomplete. Found here are about 60,000 clones, about 88% of them singletons; the top ten hold 0.67%. Broader study findings: More expanded clones were found, on average, in CD8+ than in CD4+ T cells.

Germline loops: CDR1 SGHRS, CDR2 YFSETQ. With 0 bases removed from V and 2 bases from J, the gap between germline ends came to 8 bases. CDR3 length: 15 residues. The input for sequencing was CD4+ or CD8+ T cells sorted from blood, taken in a trial of the OX40 agonist ivuxolimab. This sequence joins TRBV5-1 and TRBJ2-2; D is undetermined. This TCR came from an adult with an advanced solid tumor such as melanoma, head and neck, liver or kidney cancer. The CDR3 DNA sequence: TGCGCCAGCAGCTTGGGGGTAGTCAACACCGGGGAGCTGTTTTTT. This gives the protein CASSLGVVNTGELFF.